Below, one T cell receptor beta chain is given with its context. One base away lies a much larger clone, so this may be a sequencing read error. The sample is drawn from a study of tumor-infiltrating lymphocytes in primary liver carcinoma. The CDR3 is 15 amino acids. CDR1 SGHDT and CDR2 YYEEEE come from the germline V gene. Trimming took 7 bases from V and 5 from J; bases not matched to a gene: 12. Unsorted whole blood served as the source of blood RNA, and germline DNA was extracted as well. The authors made TCR beta cDNA from 500 to 600 ng total RNA with a constant-region primer. Three-round nested multiplex PCR performed with slightly modified ARM-PCR produced the TCR beta libraries. Investigators reported that the first two PCR rounds, at about 11 cycles each, used TRBV1-TRBV30 forward primers with a C-beta reverse primer. TCRdb redid the calling of the multiplex PCR reads with MiXCR, one entry per CDR3 protein. The sample has 310,000 or so distinct CDR3 sequences, 65% seen once.

This receptor was identified in a man aged 40-55 years with primary liver carcinoma and hepatitis B virus infection. The sequenced sample was peripheral blood. The J gene is TRBJ2-1, the V gene TRBV5-6; TRBD1 aligns across 7 bases. CDR3 in amino acids: CASGRGSDRDNEQFF. The CDR3 DNA follows: TGTGCCAGCGGCCGAGGAAGTGACAGGGACAATGAGCAGTTCTTC.